A single sample gave rise to the 28 T cell receptor beta chains below, sequenced in a study of OX40 agonist ivuxolimab in advanced cancers. The library was obtained by the immunoSEQ multiplex PCR assay. Not all clones reach the TCRdb copy of this immuneACCESS table, which keeps in-frame sequences only. Checked studies attribute under half of the gap to unresolved V genes and leave the rest unexplained. This sample has about 73,000 clones in its table, and about 88% of those were observed once. The ten largest clones take up approximately 0.8% of the sample. The source was CD4+ or CD8+ T cells sorted from blood, collected in a trial of the OX40 agonist ivuxolimab. These receptors all come from an adult with an advanced solid tumor such as melanoma, head and neck, liver or kidney cancer.

The sample holds a few counts of this clone. The V gene is TRBV11-2, the J gene TRBJ2-7, with TRBD2 identical over 7 bases. The CDR3 runs 14 residues. CDR1 SGHAT and CDR2 FQNNGV come from the germline V gene. Germline trimming cut 4 bases from V and 4 bases from J; bases unmatched to any gene: 7. The CDR3 protein is CASSSGGGGYEQYF. As DNA, the CDR3 is TGTGCCAGCAGCTCCGGCGGCGGGGGATACGAGCAGTACTTC. Filled out from reference TRBV11-2 and TRBJ2-7, the complete variable domain reads EAGVAQSPRYKIIEKRQSVAFWCNPISGHATLYWYQQILGQGPKLLIQFQNNGVVDDSQLPKDRFSAERLKGVDSTLKIQPAKLEDSAVYLCASSSGGGGYEQYFGPGTRLTVT.

The chain links TRBV5-1 to TRBJ1-6; possibly TRBD1 for D (5 bases). The CDR3 is 15 residues long. CDR1 and CDR2 from the germline V gene are SGHRS and YFSETQ. V lost 1 base, J lost 3 bases, and 8 bases lay in between. For the CDR3, the DNA is TGCGCCAGCAGCTTGATAGGGGACTATAATTCACCCCTCCACTTT. The encoded protein is CASSLIGDYNSPLHF.

This chain joins TRBV18 and TRBJ1-4; 9 bases are a match to TRBD1. The germline V gene encodes CDR1 KGHSH and CDR2 LQKENI. The ends lost 6 bases at V and 7 bases at J; junction bases unmatched: 6. The CDR3 runs to 14 residues. In DNA form, the CDR3 reads TGTGCCAGCTCCCCCGGGACAGGGCCTGAAAAACTGTTTTTT. The encoded protein is CASSPGTGPEKLFF.

The chain links TRBV15 to TRBJ2-2; D is perhaps TRBD2 (6 bases). With 5 bases removed from V and 1 base from J, the gap between germline ends came to 11 bases. The CDR3 has 15 residues. From germline, CDR1 is LNHNV and CDR2 YYDKDF (reference sequence). CDR3 sequence (DNA): TGTGCCACCAGCGGGGACTCTTGGAACACCGGGGAGCTGTTTTTT. It translates to CATSGDSWNTGELFF.

The rearrangement links TRBV11-3 to TRBJ2-3, with D maybe TRBD2 (6 bases). The ends were cut back, 1 base at V and 0 bases at J, with 17 bases in the middle. Germline V gene data show CDR1 as SGHNT and CDR2 as YENEEA. The CDR3 has 18 amino acids. Here the CDR3 reads CASSLGPVGGSSTDTQYF. Here the CDR3 DNA reads TGTGCCAGCAGCTTAGGCCCGGTGGGGGGATCTAGCACAGATACGCAGTATTTT.

The chain joins TRBV19 to TRBJ2-5, with 9 bases aligning to TRBD1. The CDR3 is 14 residues long. V shed 5 bases and J 4 bases; nucleotides not matched to a gene: 5. The germline CDR1 and CDR2 sequences are LNHDA and SQIVND (reference sequence). CDR3 sequence (DNA): TGTGCCAGTAGTTCCAAGACAGGGGGAGAGACCCAGTACTTC. It is translated as CASSSKTGGETQYF.

The chain recombines TRBV18 with TRBJ2-2; D is ambiguous. Germline CDR1 reads KGHSH; CDR2 reads LQKENI. V dropped 5 bases and J dropped 7 bases, with 11 bases sitting between them. There are 13 residues in the CDR3. The CDR3 region has the DNA TGTGCCAGCTCATCTACGTACAGCGGGGAGCTGTTTTTT. It is translated as CASSSTYSGELFF.

This clone was observed a few times. The rearrangement links TRBV30 to TRBJ1-1; unclear D gene. The CDR3 spans 12 residues. The V end was cut by 3 bases, the J end by 7 bases, with 12 bases between. The germline V gene has CDR1 GTSNPN and CDR2 SVGIG (reference sequence). The DNA for the CDR3 is TGTGCCTGGAGGGACTACGGGGTTGAAGCTTTCTTT. Translated: CAWRDYGVEAFF.

This clone appeared a single time. The chain couples TRBV10-2 to TRBJ2-7; D possibly corresponds to TRBD2 (6 bases). V was pared by 6 bases and J by 1 base, with 13 bases between. From germline, CDR1 is WSHSY and CDR2 SAAADI. The CDR3 runs to 14 residues. The chain's CDR3 is CASREGPASYEQYF. The CDR3, as DNA: TGCGCCAGCAGGGAGGGCCCGGCGTCCTACGAGCAGTACTTC.

The chain couples TRBV6-5 to TRBJ1-5, with 11 bases fitting TRBD1. This CDR3 has 15 amino acids. After removal of 6 bases from V and 6 bases from J, the junction contained 7 bases not matched to a gene. Germline assignment: CDR1 MNHEY and CDR2 SVGAGI. The CDR3 nucleotides are TGTGCCAGCAGAGAAAGGACAGGGGGCTTTCAGCCCCAGCATTTT. It specifies CASRERTGGFQPQHF.

The chain has TRBV6-1 and TRBJ2-7, with D maybe TRBD1 (5 bases). Trimming cost V 5 bases and J 0 bases, with 11 bases left between them. CDR3 size: 14 residues. Looked up from germline, CDR1 is MNHNS and CDR2 is SASEGT. The CDR3 loop is CASSLDRSSYEQYF. The CDR3 region has the DNA TGTGCCAGCAGTCTAGACAGAAGCTCCTACGAGCAGTACTTC.

The chain uses TRBV29-1 and TRBJ1-2; D possibly corresponds to TRBD1 (5 bases). Per germline, CDR1 SQVTM and CDR2 ANQGSEA. The V end lost 3 bases, the J end lost 3 bases, and 14 bases lay between the germline ends. This CDR3 has 14 amino acids. This CDR3 is CSVDRGRVHYGYTF. In nucleotides, the CDR3 is TGCAGCGTTGACCGCGGCAGGGTTCACTATGGCTACACCTTC.

In its sample, this clone was seen a few times. The rearrangement links TRBV6-4 to TRBJ2-7; D call uncertain. CDR3 length equals 10 residues. The V end was cut by 6 bases, the J end by 5 bases, with 5 bases between. Germline values: CDR1 MRHNA, CDR2 SNTAGT. CDR3 sequence (DNA): TGTGCCAGCAGGGGCCACGAGCAGTACTTC. It is translated as CASRGHEQYF.

This clone showed up just once. The rearrangement uses TRBV6-6 and TRBJ1-2; 8 bases match TRBD1. The CDR3 consists of 12 residues. V trimming: 5 bases; J trimming: 7 bases; junction bases outside the gene matches: 3. Germline V gene sequence: CDR1 MNHNY, CDR2 SVGAGI (reference sequence). CDR3 region: CASSDRGIGYTF. The CDR3 DNA reads TGTGCCAGCAGTGACAGGGGAATTGGCTACACCTTC.

The genes are TRBV7-9 and TRBJ2-7; D remains ambiguous. The CDR3 contains 14 residues. Germline CDR1 is SEHNR and CDR2 is FQNEAQ (reference sequence). V was cut by 1 base and J by 2 bases, with 9 bases left in between. CDR3 sequence reads: CASSLGHETYEQYF. In DNA form, the CDR3 reads TGTGCCAGCAGCTTAGGTCACGAAACCTACGAGCAGTACTTC.

The J gene is TRBJ1-3, the V gene TRBV10-3; a weak D match, TRBD1 (5 bases). The germline CDR1 and CDR2 sequences are ENHRY and SYGVKD. The CDR3 extends over 15 amino acids. V lost 10 bases and J lost 0, with 16 bases in between. CDR3 sequence reads: CATRDSRDSGNTIYF. In DNA form, the CDR3 reads TGTGCCACCAGGGACTCCAGGGACTCTGGAAACACCATATATTTT.

This clone was observed a single time. CDR3 nucleotide sequence: TGTGCCATCAGTGAAAAGGGAGGGGGCGGCGGCTACACCTTC. Its protein is CAISEKGGGGGYTF. The chain joins TRBV10-3 to TRBJ1-2; TRBD1 matches 7 bases. Losses at the gene ends were 3 bases for V and 8 bases for J; bases not matched to a gene: 9. This CDR3 region has 14 residues. From germline, CDR1 is ENHRY and CDR2 SYGVKD.

This clone was seen just once. The CDR3 sequence is CASSSDRTDTQYF. The DNA of the CDR3 is TGCGCCAGCAGCTCGGACCGCACAGATACGCAGTATTTT. The J gene is TRBJ2-3, the V gene TRBV5-1; D not certain. This CDR3 contains 13 residues. From germline, CDR1 is SGHRS and CDR2 YFSETQ. V was clipped by 3 bases and J by 1 base, with 6 bases between them.

This chain links TRBV19 with TRBJ2-2; D might be TRBD1 (6 bases). Trimming cost V 5 bases and J 2 bases, with 12 bases left between them. Germline assignment: CDR1 LNHDA and CDR2 SQIVND (reference sequence). CDR3 size: 15 residues. The CDR3 loop reads CASSFGQTNTGELFF. The CDR3 DNA follows: TGTGCCAGTAGTTTCGGACAGACCAACACCGGGGAGCTGTTTTTT.

V and J are TRBV19 and TRBJ2-6; no definite D call. The length of the CDR3 is 16 residues. V shed 6 bases and J shed 0 bases, with 12 bases lying between them. Germline assignment: CDR1 LNHDA and CDR2 SQIVND (reference sequence). In nucleotides, the CDR3 is TGTGCCAGTAGCCCAACGTTCGACTCTGGGGCCAACGTCCTGACTTTC. It translates to CASSPTFDSGANVLTF.

The chain joins TRBV13 to TRBJ2-1; 8 bases are shared with TRBD1. Looked up from germline, CDR1 is PRHDT and CDR2 is FYEKMQ (reference sequence). V dropped 3 bases and J dropped 9; count of bases not matched to a gene: 4. The CDR3 has 13 amino acids. DNA of the CDR3: TGTGCCAGCAGCTTTCCAGGGGGCGGTGAGCAGTTCTTC. Amino acids: CASSFPGGGEQFF.

This chain uses TRBV19 with TRBJ2-5; a possible D gene is TRBD2 (7 bases). The CDR3 runs to 17 residues. Germline CDR1 and CDR2: LNHDA and SQIVND (reference sequence). Trimming cost V 3 bases and J 5 bases, with 22 bases left between them. CDR3 coding DNA: TGTGCCAGTAGTATCATGGGAGGGACAACAGGGATGGAGACCCAGTACTTC. It is translated as CASSIMGGTTGMETQYF.

The chain joins TRBV28 to TRBJ2-1; a weak D match, TRBD1 (5 bases). CDR1 is MDHEN and CDR2 is SYDVKM in the germline V gene. The CDR3 is 17 amino acids. Trimming left V 6 bases short and J 5 bases short, with 23 bases between. The CDR3 DNA reads TGTGCCAGCAGCACAATCCAGGGCGCGCTCCCCGACAATGAGCAGTTCTTC. Translated, it gives CASSTIQGALPDNEQFF.

The chain carries TRBV6-5 and TRBJ2-1; tentatively, D is TRBD2 (6 bases). Germline CDR1 reads MNHEY; CDR2 reads SVGAGI. The ends were cut back, 0 bases at V and 9 bases at J, with 12 bases in the middle. The CDR3 runs 14 residues. CDR3 loop: CASSYSGRRGEQFF. The CDR3 coding sequence is TGTGCCAGCAGTTACTCTGGGCGGCGGGGTGAGCAGTTCTTC.

DNA of the CDR3: TGTGCCACCTCGCTGATTTCGGGGAAGGCGGCAGGCTACACCTTC. This encodes CATSLISGKAAGYTF. The chain joins TRBV19 to TRBJ1-2; D is unclear. Trimming left V 10 bases short and J 8 bases short, with 26 bases between. The CDR3 loop spans 15 amino acids. The V gene's germline CDR1 is LNHDA and CDR2 SQIVND (reference sequence). The whole variable domain, remainder taken from reference TRBV19 and TRBJ1-2, is DGGITQSPKYLFRKEGQNVTLSCEQNLNHDAMYWYRQDPGQGLRLIYYSQIVNDFQKGDIAEGYSVSREKKESFPLTVTSAQKNPTAFYLCATSLISGKAAGYTFGSGTRLTVV.

The V gene is TRBV9, the J gene TRBJ2-7; possibly TRBD1 for D (6 bases). The CDR3 has 14 residues. Germline-derived CDR1 and CDR2 are SGDLS and YYNGEE. V was cut by 4 bases and J by 3 bases, with 14 bases left in between. CDR3: CASSNVDRNYEQYF. For the CDR3, the DNA is TGTGCCAGCAGCAACGTGGACAGAAACTACGAGCAGTACTTC.

The chain couples TRBV7-3 to TRBJ2-1; 9 nucleotides align to TRBD2. J gave up 10 bases and V 5 bases, and 6 bases lay outside the gene matches. This CDR3 region has 13 residues. The germline V gene has CDR1 SGHTA and CDR2 FQGTGA. The CDR3 DNA sequence: TGTGCCAGCAGCCCCTCGACTAGCGGCGAGCAGTTCTTC. As protein: CASSPSTSGEQFF.

The rearrangement uses TRBV30 and TRBJ1-1, with D perhaps TRBD1 (5 bases). Trimming cost V 3 bases and J 0 bases, with 14 bases left between them. In germline, CDR1 is GTSNPN, CDR2 SVGIG (reference sequence). This CDR3 has 15 residues. Here the CDR3 DNA reads TGTGCCTGGAGCGACCCGGGACGGCTGAACACTGAAGCTTTCTTT. Its protein product is CAWSDPGRLNTEAFF.